The 11 T cell receptor beta chains below come from one sample, sequenced in a study of response to subunit inactivated influenza vaccine. One entry per CDR3 protein results from TCRdb running MiXCR on the RT-PCR reads. The sample has about 700,000 distinct CDR3 sequences; around 15% are singletons. The material was PBMCs from blood, obtained about 14 days before vaccination. These receptors were taken from a man aged 45-65 years who received an inactivated influenza vaccine.

This clonotype was recorded a few times. The rearrangement joins TRBV9 to TRBJ2-2; D is unresolved. The CDR3 is 12 amino acids. The V gene lost 1 base and the J gene lost 6 bases, with 4 bases spanning the gap. Germline assignment: CDR1 SGDLS and CDR2 YYNGEE. In nucleotides, the CDR3 is TGTGCCAGCAGCGTAAGCTCCGGGGAGCTGTTTTTT. Encoded protein: CASSVSSGELFF.

The chain links TRBV7-2 to TRBJ2-7, with 11 positions matching TRBD2. Germline lookup yields CDR1 SGHTA and CDR2 FQGNSA. Losses at the gene ends were 1 base for V and 2 bases for J; bases not matched to a gene: 4. The CDR3 is 16 amino acids. The CDR3 is CASSLVLAGGTYEQYF. In DNA form, the CDR3 reads TGTGCCAGCAGCTTAGTTCTAGCGGGAGGCACCTACGAGCAGTACTTC.

This clonotype was seen a handful of times. The CDR3: CASSKWPGPWPYF. CDR3 sequence (DNA): TGTGCCAGCAGCAAATGGCCGGGACCTTGGCCGTACTTC. V usage is TRBV21-1 and J usage is TRBJ2-7; the table calls TRBD1, which could not be checked here. TRBV21-1 represents a pseudogene. This CDR3 is built from 13 residues.

J is TRBJ2-7 and V is TRBV14; D is unclear. Trimming stripped 6 bases from V and 3 bases from J, with 15 bases between. The germline CDR1 and CDR2 sequences are SGHDN and FVKESK. The CDR3 consists of 14 residues. This CDR3 reads CASSPTWTDYEQYF. The DNA of the CDR3 is TGTGCCAGCAGTCCAACATGGACGGACTACGAGCAGTACTTC.

The chain employs TRBV28 and TRBJ1-1; D is unresolved. The CDR3 covers 14 residues. The ends were cut back, 8 bases at V and 4 bases at J, with 17 bases in the middle. Germline V CDR1 and CDR2: MDHEN, SYDVKM. The CDR3 nucleotides are TGTGCCAGCGGAACCCGGACGAGCGGCACTGAAGCTTTCTTT. Protein sequence: CASGTRTSGTEAFF.

The chain combines TRBV6-5 with TRBJ1-2, with 7 nucleotides matching TRBD1. Per germline, CDR1 MNHEY and CDR2 SVGAGI. CDR3 length: 12 amino acids. V shed 8 bases, J shed 6 bases, and the junction held 6 bases outside the gene matches. The CDR3 coding sequence is TGTGCCAGCGGGACAGTCAATCATGGCTACACCTTC. Translating gives CASGTVNHGYTF.

The chain joins TRBV6-1 to TRBJ2-3; 11 bases fit TRBD2. CDR1 and CDR2 (germline): MNHNS, SASEGT. V lost 7 bases and J lost 3; bases outside the gene matches: 12. CDR3 length equals 17 residues. CDR3 region: CASTPGLAEFGTDTQYF. As DNA, the CDR3 is TGTGCCAGCACTCCGGGACTAGCGGAATTCGGGACAGATACGCAGTATTTT.

The chain recombines TRBV11-2 with TRBJ2-1, with 15 bases aligning to TRBD2. CDR3 length: 15 residues. CDR1 is SGHAT, CDR2 FQNNGV, per germline. V lost 6 bases to trimming and J lost 7 bases; unmatched junction nucleotides: 4. CDR3 region: CASSRTSGRGNEQFF. CDR3 coding DNA: TGTGCCAGCAGTAGGACTAGCGGGAGGGGTAATGAGCAGTTCTTC. Together with reference TRBV11-2 and TRBJ2-1, the CDR3 gives the full variable domain: EAGVAQSPRYKIIEKRQSVAFWCNPISGHATLYWYQQILGQGPKLLIQFQNNGVVDDSQLPKDRFSAERLKGVDSTLKIQPAKLEDSAVYLCASSRTSGRGNEQFFGPGTRLTVL.

The chain carries TRBV6-2 or TRBV6-3 and TRBJ1-2, with TRBD1 as a possible D gene (5 bases). Trimming shortened V by 4 bases and J by 5 bases, and 11 bases separated the two germline ends. CDR3 length: 13 residues. The germline gives CDR1 MNHEY, CDR2 SVGEGT. CDR3 amino acids: CASSWGRIYGYTF. In DNA, the CDR3 is TGTGCCAGCAGTTGGGGACGGATTTATGGCTACACCTTC.

The rearrangement joins TRBV5-1 to TRBJ2-5; no definite D call. Germline loops: CDR1 SGHRS, CDR2 YFSETQ. V shed 2 bases and J shed 3 bases, with 8 bases lying between them. The CDR3 extends over 13 amino acids. The CDR3: CASSFDHKETQYF. The CDR3 nucleotides are TGCGCCAGCAGCTTTGACCACAAAGAGACCCAGTACTTC.

V and J are TRBV12-3 or TRBV12-4 and TRBJ1-1; D is ambiguous. The V and J ends lost 3 bases and 7 bases respectively, with 6 bases between them. The CDR3 has 11 residues. CDR3 sequence (DNA): TGTGCCAGCAGTTTGATCGGTGAAGCTTTCTTT. The encoded protein is CASSLIGEAFF.